This entry concerns a single T cell receptor (beta chain). It lacks a known antigen. Base qualities were left out, and no much larger clone turns up one base away. The cohort comprised fewer than 700 healthy bone marrow donors. Cohort members were all nominally healthy when sampled, although unrecorded immune exposures were likely present. The donor tested CMV seropositive, placing the donor among the 250 to 300 seropositive members of the cohort. Every donor gave a peripheral blood sample, and the peripheral blood mononuclear cells from that sample were used for TCR beta sequencing. Genomic DNA extraction from the blood cell samples was performed with the Qiagen DNeasy Blood Extraction Kit. This sample is drawn from a study of cytomegalovirus exposure and HLA in healthy donors (dated by TCRdb to the late 2010s). Broadly, across the study: In an earlier analysis of approximately 500 of the donors, 276 Gb of sequence data and 117 million unique TCR beta sequences from about 190 million T cells were reported. About 320 gigabases of sequencing data and roughly 90 million unique TCR sequences were included in an early release covering about 700 HLA-typed donors. The number of typed donors differed by locus: about 620-640 for A, B, C, DRB1 and DQB1; 522 for DQA1; 600 to 610 for DPA1; and 450 to 480 for DPB1. To predict cytomegalovirus infection status, the study brought together high-throughput TCR immunosequencing, statistical association of individual TCRs with disease status, and machine learning. Roughly five DR-DQ haplotypes were treated as single units for association and clustering because of strong linkage in the cohort. Genome-wide SNP genotypes for about 65% of the 666 donors were used in a later genetic analysis, which treated that subset as a discovery cohort. On average, 235,054 unique TCR beta nucleotide sequences were sequenced per donor among a few hundred genotyped donors of the cohort, with roughly 18% of those sequences being non-productive. In the later analysis, no new phenotypic data were used to find candidate immune exposures; instead, reliance was placed on TCR beta sequences and their occurrence across donors. To study patterns of TCR occurrence, a later analysis re-analyzed previously published TCR beta repertoires from around 700 donors and added high-resolution HLA genotyping. A separate validation cohort of roughly 130 different subjects was used in addition to the approximately 700-subject first cohort. The study profiled the T cell repertoires of 666 subjects by immunosequencing and related them to cytomegalovirus serostatus. All discovery cohort repertoires had been generated on a single sequencing platform. The genetic ancestry cluster associated with self-reported Caucasian donors included over 80% of the roughly 400 genotyped donors. To decide whether each TCR beta V gene segment behaved as functional or pseudogenic, an earlier analysis of some 600 of the donors relied on high-throughput TCR beta sequencing. The study aimed to test whether signatures of past pathogen exposure could be identified by cataloging public T cell receptors. Donor age, sex, ethnicity and CMV serostatus were compiled together with the repertoire data. Both class I and class II loci were covered by HLA typing, at four-digit resolution.

Receptor amplification or capture employed the immunoSEQ multiplex PCR assay. A mixture of 60 forward primers for TCR Vbeta segments and 13 reverse primers for TCR Jbeta segments was used in the multiplex PCR. The CDR3 region of rearranged TCR beta genes was amplified from genomic DNA by a multiplex PCR assay. The Illumina HiSeq System was used to sequence the amplified TCR beta libraries as 87-base-pair reads. In the authors' own workflow: Across the roughly 600 repertoires, a later analysis counted roughly 84 million unique TCR beta chains, approximately 10 million of which were shared by at least two donors. Raw reads were error-corrected and collapsed into unique sequences with a nearest-neighbor algorithm that merged closely related sequences to remove PCR and sequencing errors. To assign V, D and J gene segments, CDR3 sequences were aligned to IMGT reference sequences. For a sequence to be retained, a match of at least six nucleotides to both a V gene segment and a J gene segment was required. Rearrangements were classified as productive when the CDR3 lacked stop codons and remained in frame with V and J, and all other rearrangements were classified as non-productive. CDR3 was defined by IMGT convention, running from the second conserved V-encoded cysteine to the conserved J-encoded phenylalanine. Sequences without an unambiguous match to a single V gene segment were excluded from the earlier analysis of almost 600 of the donors. In an earlier analysis of roughly 500 of the donors, V segments were called functional above 56.7% productive rearrangements and were called segregating when the between-donor standard deviation exceeded 5%. A statistical classification framework was built to diagnose cytomegalovirus status from the catalog of TCR beta chain sequences. A later analysis assigned V and J genes by comparing TCR nucleotide sequences with IMGT/GENE-DB human TR gene sequences. Using the TCRdist pipeline, a later analysis assigned CDR3 sequences along with most-parsimonious VDJ recombination scenarios. In a later analysis, each TCR beta chain was defined by its CDR3 amino acid sequence together with its V-gene family, and reads without a unique V-gene family were excluded. As a way to deal with suspected cross-contamination and a sequencing artifact, a later analysis dropped over 550 nucleotide sequences that were highly shared and had low generation probability. In a later analysis, a clonal expansion index for each public chain was calculated from normalized within-repertoire ranks of inferred template counts. Generation probabilities in a later analysis came from a VDJ recombination model fitted to out-of-frame rearrangements, and those results were checked against IGoR. A later analysis scored TCR-TCR, TCR-HLA and TCR-CMV co-occurrence with hypergeometric tests, applying a repertoire-size bias correction to TCR pairs. In a later analysis, false discovery rates were estimated by permuting HLA or CMV assignments 20 times. In a later analysis, co-occurring TCRs were grouped using DBSCAN, with TCRdist sequence similarity added in when clustering inside HLA-allele-positive subsets. Repertoires with fewer than 30,000 or more than 120,000 public chains were left out of co-occurrence clustering, as were about 5 repertoires with anomalous nucleotide sharing. TCRdb provides this immuneACCESS table in a form limited to in-frame rearrangements. Some clones are lacking; in checked studies, under half of them reflect an unresolved V gene, and why the rest are absent is not known. The DNA gave D and trimming, while V, J and clone size come from that table. The sample table shows 110,000 to 150,000 clones, and around 80% are seen once. The ten largest clones take up approximately 9.7% of the sample.

The CDR3, from cysteine to phenylalanine, totals 15 residues. Only CDR3 DNA is held: 45 bases, read in frame from base 1. The trim is 1 base for V and 6 bases for J, with a gap of 16 bases between the germline ends. The germline V gene provides CDR1 SGHNT and CDR2 YENEEA. On the study overall, not on this receptor specifically: Most TCR sequences were observed very rarely across donors, whereas some public TCRs were present in many individuals. Some IMGT-functional V segments, including TRBV6-2 and TRBV6-3, could not be told apart with the 87-base-pair reads, so those segments were excluded. A further reported finding was that TCR beta sequences accurately predicted the HLA-A and HLA-B alleles for most subjects in the first cohort. In both the original and validation cohorts, the classifier was reported to diagnose cytomegalovirus status with high specificity and sensitivity. Because HLA typing was unavailable for some donors at each locus, only the typed subset was used in association tests. Correlated functional status among segregating V segments might reflect linkage disequilibrium, but an unknown experimental factor could not be ruled out. It was suggested by the authors that the approach could potentially be generalized to other disease states and immunological phenotypes. Presence/absence analyses assumed roughly uniform sequencing depth across donors, an assumption that may not hold. A later genetic analysis reported fewer N-insertions in productive TCRs among donors in an Asian-associated ancestry cluster than the roughly 700-donor mean. Broadly in line with IMGT annotations, most TCR beta V segments showed up in productive rearrangements about 87% or about 30% of the time in an earlier analysis of several hundred of the donors. In a later analysis, several top co-occurrence clusters were reported to appear linked to parvovirus B19, influenza, CMV and Epstein-Barr virus. The only immune exposure information available for the cohort was CMV serostatus. Only TCR beta chains were sequenced in this cohort, and the absence of alpha or paired-chain data limited detectable features. In a later analysis, HLA-associated TCR beta chains showed more clonal expansion and lower generation probabilities than non-associated chains that were equally common. A later analysis found that most CMV-associated TCR beta chains appeared HLA-restricted, with HLA associations seemingly driven largely by CMV exposure. A group of highly shared sequence variants was considered likely to be a technical artifact of the sequencing pipeline. Because counts were too low, about 18 rarely observed V segments, including chromosome 9 orphons, were excluded from the earlier analysis of 587 of the donors. In the study, around 150 TCR beta chains were listed as associated with cytomegalovirus. In a later genetic analysis, a missense DCLRE1C variant was associated with V-gene and J-gene trimming of TCR beta chains, and the association was replicated in an independent cohort. In a later analysis, the rate of TCR association differed among HLA loci, with DRB1 alleles having the most associated TCRs and HLA-C alleles having the fewest. At a false discovery rate of 0.05, a later analysis linked 15,000 to 20,000 TCR beta sequences to specific HLA alleles. A few of the identified cytomegalovirus-associated TCR beta chains were confirmed in vitro to be specific for cytomegalovirus antigens. Strong co-occurrence of HLA alleles, especially DR and DQ, made assigning TCR associations to individual alleles difficult.

The source of this sequence is a woman in her sixties in good health and CMV-seropositive. In this chain, TRBV11-3 is recombined with TRBJ2-7; the D gene lacks a confident call. The source material was PBMCs. The DNA sequence reads TGTGCCAGCAGCTTAGGACGAGGTATCCCCTTCGAGCAGTACTTC. Its translation is CASSLGRGIPFEQYF.